The 8 T cell receptor beta chains listed next were all sequenced from one sample in a study of blood T cell repertoires in COVID-19. The table came from immunoSEQ multiplex PCR; TCRdb's copy has only in-frame clones and leaves some out. The table lists about 88,000 clones, about 90% of them singletons. The specimen sequenced was peripheral blood. All receptors derive from a male donor with acute or convalescent COVID-19.

This sequence joins TRBV19 and TRBJ1-6, with D perhaps TRBD1 (6 bases). CDR3 length: 14 residues. With 7 bases removed from V and 10 bases from J, the gap between germline ends came to 17 bases. Germline V gene data show CDR1 as LNHDA and CDR2 as SQIVND (reference sequence). CDR3 in DNA: TGTGCCAGTACCCAAAGGACAGAAGGATCACCCCTCCACTTT. Its translation is CASTQRTEGSPLHF.

The chain is built from TRBV19 and TRBJ2-6; TRBD1 matches 10 bases. Losses at the gene ends were 5 bases for V and 4 bases for J; bases not matched to a gene: 14. Germline V gene data show CDR1 as LNHDA and CDR2 as SQIVND (reference sequence). The CDR3 has 19 residues. CDR3 sequence: CASSVPRTGGIAGANVLTF. CDR3 bases: TGTGCCAGTAGTGTGCCTCGGACAGGGGGGATTGCGGGGGCCAACGTCCTGACTTTC.

V is TRBV24-1 and J is TRBJ1-1; a possible D gene is TRBD1 (5 bases). Trimming removed 5 bases at V and 8 bases at J, with 14 bases between. Germline V gene sequence: CDR1 KGHDR, CDR2 SFDVKD. This CDR3 has 13 residues. The CDR3 DNA reads TGTGCCACCAGTGGCCAGGGAGGAGGAGAAGCTTTCTTT. Its protein is CATSGQGGGEAFF.

This sequence joins TRBV30 and TRBJ1-2, with D tentatively TRBD1 (5 bases). Germline V gene data show CDR1 as GTSNPN and CDR2 as SVGIG (reference sequence). V shed 2 bases and J shed 8 bases, with 12 bases lying between them. This CDR3 is 12 amino acids long. CDR3 residues: CAWSPTALGYTF. The CDR3 nucleotides are TGTGCCTGGAGTCCGACAGCTCTCGGCTACACCTTC.

The chain uses TRBV30 and TRBJ1-5; perhaps TRBD1 as D (6 bases). The germline V gene encodes CDR1 GTSNPN and CDR2 SVGIG (reference sequence). The CDR3 has 13 residues. Trimming took off 2 bases at V and 4 bases at J, with 9 bases between the two ends. The chain's CDR3 is CAWSKQGNQPQHF. The CDR3 DNA reads as TGTGCCTGGAGTAAACAGGGAAATCAGCCCCAGCATTTT.

The rearrangement links TRBV11-2 to TRBJ2-7; D may be TRBD1 (6 bases). V lost 5 bases to trimming and J lost 3 bases, with 14 bases between them. CDR1 is SGHAT, CDR2 FQNNGV, per germline. The CDR3 is 14 amino acids. The CDR3 DNA follows: TGTGCCAGCAGCCCCGGGACATTCCTCTACGAGCAGTACTTC. Protein sequence: CASSPGTFLYEQYF.

The V call is TRBV4-1, the J call TRBJ2-7; TRBD2 matches 8 bases. V shed 3 bases and J 2 bases; nucleotides not matched to a gene: 6. This CDR3 contains 15 residues. The germline CDR1 and CDR2 sequences are MGHRA and YSYEKL. CDR3 DNA sequence: TGCGCCAGCAGCCAGCGGGAGGACACCACCTACGAGCAGTACTTC. Encoded protein: CASSQREDTTYEQYF.

The CDR3: CAWSRTRQGLSTDTQYF. The CDR3 DNA reads TGTGCCTGGAGCCGAACCCGACAGGGTCTTTCCACAGATACGCAGTATTTT. V is TRBV30 and J is TRBJ2-3; 7 bases map to TRBD1. This CDR3 comprises 17 residues. The junction had 14 bases not matched to a gene; V was cut back by 3 bases and J by 2 bases. CDR1 GTSNPN and CDR2 SVGIG come from the germline V gene (reference sequence).